This T cell receptor beta chain was sequenced during a study of shared clonotypes between healthy human individuals. The wider study: Used for every donor were three CD4 naive, three CD4 memory, two CD8 naive and one CD8 memory plate.

Samples underwent the assay at deep level. The table came from immunoSEQ multiplex PCR; TCRdb's copy has only in-frame clones and leaves some out. The table has around 2.5 million clones, approximately 93% seen once; the top ten hold approximately 0.37%. This clone has a single count. This CDR3 is 16 amino acids long. With 6 bases clipped from V and 7 bases from J, the junction kept 9 bases outside the gene matches. Germline V gives CDR1 LNHDA, CDR2 SQIVND (reference sequence). The gene calls are TRBV19 and TRBJ2-2, with 12 bases fitting TRBD2. The sample was naive CD4+ T cells from PBMCs. As for subset: CD45RA+ positively selected. The sequence came from a man younger than 30 in good health. Some clones in this sample may be carry-over from other donors' samples. The CDR3 here is CASRSLAGGPVGELFF. The DNA of the CDR3 is TGTGCCAGTAGGTCTCTAGCGGGAGGGCCAGTCGGGGAGCTGTTTTTT. Supplemented by reference TRBV19 and TRBJ2-2, the full variable domain reads DGGITQSPKYLFRKEGQNVTLSCEQNLNHDAMYWYRQDPGQGLRLIYYSQIVNDFQKGDIAEGYSVSREKKESFPLTVTSAQKNPTAFYLCASRSLAGGPVGELFFGEGSRLTVL.